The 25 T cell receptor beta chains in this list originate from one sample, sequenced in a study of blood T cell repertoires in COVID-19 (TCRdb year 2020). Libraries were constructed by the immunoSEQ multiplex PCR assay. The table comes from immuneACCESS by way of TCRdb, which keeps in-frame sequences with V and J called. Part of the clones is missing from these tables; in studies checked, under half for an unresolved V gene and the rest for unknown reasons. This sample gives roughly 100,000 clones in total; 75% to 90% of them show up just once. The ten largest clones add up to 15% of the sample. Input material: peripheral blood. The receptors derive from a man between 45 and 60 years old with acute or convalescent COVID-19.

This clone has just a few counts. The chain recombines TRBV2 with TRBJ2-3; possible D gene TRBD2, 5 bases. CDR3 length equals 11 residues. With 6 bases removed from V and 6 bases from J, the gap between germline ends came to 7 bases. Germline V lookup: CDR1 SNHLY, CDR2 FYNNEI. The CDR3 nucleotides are TGTGCCAGCAGCCGAGGGGATACGCAGTATTTT. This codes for CASSRGDTQYF.

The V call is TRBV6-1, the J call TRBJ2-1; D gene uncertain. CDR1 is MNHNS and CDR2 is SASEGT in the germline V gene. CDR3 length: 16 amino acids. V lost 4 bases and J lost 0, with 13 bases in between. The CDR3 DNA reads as TGTGCCAGCAGTGGAATGTACAGTAGCTCCTACAATGAGCAGTTCTTC. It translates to CASSGMYSSSYNEQFF.

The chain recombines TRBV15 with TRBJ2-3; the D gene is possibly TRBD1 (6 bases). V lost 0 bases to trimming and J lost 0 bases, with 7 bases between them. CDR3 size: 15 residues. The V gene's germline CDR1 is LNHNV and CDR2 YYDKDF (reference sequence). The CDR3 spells CATSRDGGSTDTQYF. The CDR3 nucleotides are TGTGCCACCAGCAGAGATGGGGGCAGCACAGATACGCAGTATTTT.

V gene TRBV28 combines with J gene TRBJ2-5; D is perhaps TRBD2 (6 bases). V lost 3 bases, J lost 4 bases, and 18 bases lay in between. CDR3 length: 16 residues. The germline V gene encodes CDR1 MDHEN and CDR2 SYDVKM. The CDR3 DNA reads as TGTGCCAGCAGTTTTTGGGGAGGAGGGCTAGGAGAGACCCAGTACTTC. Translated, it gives CASSFWGGGLGETQYF.

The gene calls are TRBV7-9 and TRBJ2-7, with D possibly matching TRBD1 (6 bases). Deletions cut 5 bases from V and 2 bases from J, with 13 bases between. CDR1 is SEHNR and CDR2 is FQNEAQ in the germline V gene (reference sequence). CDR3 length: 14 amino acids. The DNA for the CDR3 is TGTGCCAGCAGCGAAGGACAGTTAGCCTACGAGCAGTACTTC. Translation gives CASSEGQLAYEQYF. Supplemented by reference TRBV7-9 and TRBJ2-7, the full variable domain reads DTGVSQNPRHKITKRGQNVTFRCDPISEHNRLYWYRQTLGQGPEFLTYFQNEAQLEKSRLLSDRFSAERPKGSFSTLEIQRTEQGDSAMYLCASSEGQLAYEQYFGPGTRLTVT.

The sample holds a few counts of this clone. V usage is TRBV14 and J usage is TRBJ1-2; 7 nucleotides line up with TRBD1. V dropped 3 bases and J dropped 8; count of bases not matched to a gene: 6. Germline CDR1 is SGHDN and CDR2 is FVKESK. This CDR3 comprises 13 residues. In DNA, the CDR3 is TGTGCCAGCAGCCAGGAACAGGGGAAGGGCTACACCTTC. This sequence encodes CASSQEQGKGYTF.

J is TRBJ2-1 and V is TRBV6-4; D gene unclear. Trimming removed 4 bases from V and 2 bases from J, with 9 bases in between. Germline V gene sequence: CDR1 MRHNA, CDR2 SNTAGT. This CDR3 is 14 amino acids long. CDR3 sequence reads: CASSASAAYNEQFF. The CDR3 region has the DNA TGTGCCAGCAGTGCCAGCGCGGCCTACAATGAGCAGTTCTTC.

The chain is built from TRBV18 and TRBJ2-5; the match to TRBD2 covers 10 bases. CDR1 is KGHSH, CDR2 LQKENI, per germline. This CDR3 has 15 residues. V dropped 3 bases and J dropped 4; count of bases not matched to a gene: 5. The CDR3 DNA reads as TGTGCCAGCTCACCGGGGGTAGCGGGAGGAGAGACCCAGTACTTC. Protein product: CASSPGVAGGETQYF.

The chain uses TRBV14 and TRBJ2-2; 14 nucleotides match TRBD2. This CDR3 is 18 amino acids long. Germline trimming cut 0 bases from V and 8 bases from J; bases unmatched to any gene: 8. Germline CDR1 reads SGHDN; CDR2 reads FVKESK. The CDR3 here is CASSQDRAGLAGVGELFF. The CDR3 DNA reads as TGTGCCAGCAGCCAAGATAGAGCGGGACTAGCGGGAGTTGGGGAGCTGTTTTTT.

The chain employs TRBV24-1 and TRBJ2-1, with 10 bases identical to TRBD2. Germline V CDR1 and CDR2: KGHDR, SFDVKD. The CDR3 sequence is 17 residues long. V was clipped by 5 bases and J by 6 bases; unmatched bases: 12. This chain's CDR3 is CATSAATRPSGSNEQFF. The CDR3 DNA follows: TGTGCCACCAGTGCGGCCACACGACCTAGCGGGAGCAATGAGCAGTTCTTC.

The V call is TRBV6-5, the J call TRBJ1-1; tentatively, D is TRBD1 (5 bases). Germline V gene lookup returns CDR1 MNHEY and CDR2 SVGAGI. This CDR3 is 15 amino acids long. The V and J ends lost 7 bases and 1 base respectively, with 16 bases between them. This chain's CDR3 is CASKPGLGGNTEAFF. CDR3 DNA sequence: TGTGCCAGCAAACCCGGACTGGGGGGGAACACTGAAGCTTTCTTT.

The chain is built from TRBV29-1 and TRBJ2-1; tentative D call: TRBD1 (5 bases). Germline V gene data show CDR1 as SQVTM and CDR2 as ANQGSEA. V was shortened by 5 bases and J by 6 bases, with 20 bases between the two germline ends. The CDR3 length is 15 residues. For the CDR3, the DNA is TGCAGCGTTTCATTTCTTAGTCTAAGGGGCAATGAGCAGTTCTTC. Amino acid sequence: CSVSFLSLRGNEQFF.

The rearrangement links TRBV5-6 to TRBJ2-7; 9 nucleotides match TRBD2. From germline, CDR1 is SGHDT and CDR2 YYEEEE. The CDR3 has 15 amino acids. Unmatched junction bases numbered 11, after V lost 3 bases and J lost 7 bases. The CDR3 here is CASSYGSGSASEQYF. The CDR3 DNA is TGTGCCAGCAGCTACGGTAGCGGGAGCGCGAGTGAGCAGTACTTC. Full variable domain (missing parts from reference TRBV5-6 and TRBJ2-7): DAGVTQSPTHLIKTRGQQVTLRCSPKSGHDTVSWYQQALGQGPQFIFQYYEEEERQRGNFPDRFSGHQFPNYSSELNVNALLLGDSALYLCASSYGSGSASEQYFGPGTRLTVT.

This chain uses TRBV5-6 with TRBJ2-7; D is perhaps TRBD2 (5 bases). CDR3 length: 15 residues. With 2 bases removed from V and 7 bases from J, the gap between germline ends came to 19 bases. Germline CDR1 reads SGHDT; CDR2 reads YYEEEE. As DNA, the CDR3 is TGTGCCAGCAGCTTTCTGGGAGATCTAGCTAAGGAGCAGTACTTC. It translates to CASSFLGDLAKEQYF.

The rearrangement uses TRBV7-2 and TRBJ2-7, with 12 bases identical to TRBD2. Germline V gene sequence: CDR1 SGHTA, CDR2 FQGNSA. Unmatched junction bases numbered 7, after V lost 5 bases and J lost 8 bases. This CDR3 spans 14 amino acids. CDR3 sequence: CASSPTSGSGKQYF. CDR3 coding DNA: TGTGCCAGCAGCCCGACTAGCGGGAGTGGAAAGCAGTACTTC.

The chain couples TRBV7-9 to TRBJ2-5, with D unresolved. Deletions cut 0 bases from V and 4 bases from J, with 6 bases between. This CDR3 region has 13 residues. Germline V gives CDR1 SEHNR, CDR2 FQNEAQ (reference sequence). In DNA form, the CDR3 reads TGTGCCAGCAGCTTAGCCGGGTCAGAGACCCAGTACTTC. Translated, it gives CASSLAGSETQYF.

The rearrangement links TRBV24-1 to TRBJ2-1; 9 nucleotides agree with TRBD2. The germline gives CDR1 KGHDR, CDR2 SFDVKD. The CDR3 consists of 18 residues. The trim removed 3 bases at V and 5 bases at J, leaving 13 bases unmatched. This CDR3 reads CATSDPRRGSGSHNEQFF. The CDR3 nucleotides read TGTGCCACCAGTGATCCCAGGAGGGGTAGCGGGAGCCACAATGAGCAGTTCTTC.

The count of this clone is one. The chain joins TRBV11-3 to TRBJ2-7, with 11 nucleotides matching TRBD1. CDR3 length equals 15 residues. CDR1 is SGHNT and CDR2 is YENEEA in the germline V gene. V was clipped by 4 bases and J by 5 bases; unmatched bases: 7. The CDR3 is CASSSRTGGLDEQYF. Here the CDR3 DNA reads TGTGCCAGCAGCTCCCGGACAGGGGGCCTAGACGAGCAGTACTTC.

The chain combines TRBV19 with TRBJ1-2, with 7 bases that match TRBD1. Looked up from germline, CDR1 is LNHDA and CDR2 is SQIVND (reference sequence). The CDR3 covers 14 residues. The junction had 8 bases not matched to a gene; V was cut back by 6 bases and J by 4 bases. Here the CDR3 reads CASSVDRVGYGYTF. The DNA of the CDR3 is TGTGCCAGTAGCGTAGACAGGGTCGGCTATGGCTACACCTTC.

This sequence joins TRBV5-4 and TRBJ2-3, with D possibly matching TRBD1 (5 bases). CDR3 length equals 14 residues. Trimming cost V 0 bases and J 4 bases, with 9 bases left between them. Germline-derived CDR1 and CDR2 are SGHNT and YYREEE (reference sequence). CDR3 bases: TGTGCCAGCAGCTTGGGGGGCAGCGCAGATACGCAGTATTTT. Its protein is CASSLGGSADTQYF.

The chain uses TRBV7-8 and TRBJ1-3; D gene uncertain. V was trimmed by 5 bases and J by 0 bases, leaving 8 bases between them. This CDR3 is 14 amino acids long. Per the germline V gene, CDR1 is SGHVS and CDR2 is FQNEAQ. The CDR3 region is CASSPHISGNTIYF. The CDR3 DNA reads TGTGCCAGCAGCCCTCACATCTCTGGAAACACCATATATTTT. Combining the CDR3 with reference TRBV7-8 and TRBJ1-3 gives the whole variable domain GAGVSQSPRYKVAKRGQDVALRCDPISGHVSLFWYQQALGQGPEFLTYFQNEAQLDKSGLPSDRFFAERPEGSVSTLKIQRTQQEDSAVYLCASSPHISGNTIYFGEGSWLTVV.

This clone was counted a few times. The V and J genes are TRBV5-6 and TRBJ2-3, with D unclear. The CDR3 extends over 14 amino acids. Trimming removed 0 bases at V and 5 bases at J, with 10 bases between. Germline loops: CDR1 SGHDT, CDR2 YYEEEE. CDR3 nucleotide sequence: TGTGCCAGCAGCTTGGCCTTCCCGGGAGATACGCAGTATTTT. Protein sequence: CASSLAFPGDTQYF.

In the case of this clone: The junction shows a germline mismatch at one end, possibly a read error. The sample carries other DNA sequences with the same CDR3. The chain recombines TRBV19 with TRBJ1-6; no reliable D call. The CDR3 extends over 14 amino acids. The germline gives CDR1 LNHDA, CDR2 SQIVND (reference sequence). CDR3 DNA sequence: TGTGCCAGTAGTTTCGTGGGCGAAAATTCGCCCCTCCACTTT. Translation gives CASSFVGENSPLHF.

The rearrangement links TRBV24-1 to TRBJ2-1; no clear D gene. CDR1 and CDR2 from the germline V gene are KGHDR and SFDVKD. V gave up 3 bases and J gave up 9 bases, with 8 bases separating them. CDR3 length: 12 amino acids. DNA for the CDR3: TGTGCCACCAGTGATCCCGTCAGTGAGCAGTTCTTC. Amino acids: CATSDPVSEQFF.

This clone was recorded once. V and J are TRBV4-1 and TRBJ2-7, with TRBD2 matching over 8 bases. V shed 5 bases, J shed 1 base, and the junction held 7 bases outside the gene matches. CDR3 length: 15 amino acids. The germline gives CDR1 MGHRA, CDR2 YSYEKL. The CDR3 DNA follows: TGCGCCAGCAGCGCCTCGGCGGGAGGATCCTACGAGCAGTACTTC. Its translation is CASSASAGGSYEQYF.